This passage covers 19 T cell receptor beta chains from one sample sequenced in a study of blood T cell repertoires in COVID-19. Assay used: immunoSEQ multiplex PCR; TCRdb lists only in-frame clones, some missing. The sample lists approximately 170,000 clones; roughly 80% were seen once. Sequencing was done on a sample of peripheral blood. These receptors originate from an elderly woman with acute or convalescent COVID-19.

The CDR3 DNA sequence: TGTGCCACCAGCAGAGAACGGGCAGGGGGCCATGGCTACACCTTC. Translated, it gives CATSRERAGGHGYTF. V and J are TRBV15 and TRBJ1-2, with 8 bases that match TRBD1. V gave up 0 bases and J gave up 6 bases; unmatched junction bases: 6. The CDR3 covers 15 residues. Germline V gene sequence: CDR1 LNHNV, CDR2 YYDKDF (reference sequence).

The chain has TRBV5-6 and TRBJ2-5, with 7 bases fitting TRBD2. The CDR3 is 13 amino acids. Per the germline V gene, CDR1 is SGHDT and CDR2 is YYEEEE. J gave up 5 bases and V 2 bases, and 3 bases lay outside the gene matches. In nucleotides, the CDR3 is TGTGCCAGCAGCTTCGGGAGGAGGGAGACCCAGTACTTC. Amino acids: CASSFGRRETQYF.

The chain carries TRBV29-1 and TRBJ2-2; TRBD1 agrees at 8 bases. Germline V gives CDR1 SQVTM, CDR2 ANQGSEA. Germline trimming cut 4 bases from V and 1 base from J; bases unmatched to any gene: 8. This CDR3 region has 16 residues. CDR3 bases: TGCAGCGTTGGCCCCAGGGGGCGCGTGAACACCGGGGAGCTGTTTTTT. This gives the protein CSVGPRGRVNTGELFF.

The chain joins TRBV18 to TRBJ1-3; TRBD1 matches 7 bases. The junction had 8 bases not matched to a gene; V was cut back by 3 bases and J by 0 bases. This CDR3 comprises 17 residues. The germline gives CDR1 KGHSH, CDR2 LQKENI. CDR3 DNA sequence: TGTGCCAGCTCACCGATACGACAGGGCAGCTCTGGAAACACCATATATTTT. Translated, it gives CASSPIRQGSSGNTIYF.

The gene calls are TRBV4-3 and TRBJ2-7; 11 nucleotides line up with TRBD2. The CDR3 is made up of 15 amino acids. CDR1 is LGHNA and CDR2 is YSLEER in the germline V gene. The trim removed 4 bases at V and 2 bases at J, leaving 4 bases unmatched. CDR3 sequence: CASSRTSGLTYEQYF. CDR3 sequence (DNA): TGCGCCAGCAGCCGGACTAGCGGGTTAACCTACGAGCAGTACTTC.

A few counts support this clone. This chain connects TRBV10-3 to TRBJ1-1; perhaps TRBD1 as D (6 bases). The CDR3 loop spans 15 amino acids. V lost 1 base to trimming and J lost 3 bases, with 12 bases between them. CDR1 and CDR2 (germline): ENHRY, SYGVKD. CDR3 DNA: TGTGCCATCAGTGAGTTGAGGGGGATGGACACTGAAGCTTTCTTT. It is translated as CAISELRGMDTEAFF.

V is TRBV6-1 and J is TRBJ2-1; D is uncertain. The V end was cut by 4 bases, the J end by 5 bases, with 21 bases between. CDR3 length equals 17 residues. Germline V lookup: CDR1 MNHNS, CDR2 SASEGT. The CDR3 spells CASSASAPTRTHNEQFF. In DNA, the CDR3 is TGTGCCAGCAGTGCCAGTGCCCCGACTCGAACCCACAATGAGCAGTTCTTC.

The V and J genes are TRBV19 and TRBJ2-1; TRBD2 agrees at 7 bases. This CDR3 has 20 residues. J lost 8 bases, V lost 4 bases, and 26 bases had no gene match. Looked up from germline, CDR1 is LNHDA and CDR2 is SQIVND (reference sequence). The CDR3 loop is CASSNSGRGEGPLMVHEQFF. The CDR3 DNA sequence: TGTGCCAGTAGTAATAGCGGTCGGGGGGAGGGCCCTCTTATGGTACATGAGCAGTTCTTC.

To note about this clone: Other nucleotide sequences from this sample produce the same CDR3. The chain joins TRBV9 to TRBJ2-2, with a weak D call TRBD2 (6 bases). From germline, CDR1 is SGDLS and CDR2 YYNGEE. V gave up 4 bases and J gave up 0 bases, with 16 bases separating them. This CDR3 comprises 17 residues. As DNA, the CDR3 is TGTGCCAGCAGCACCCACTTCGGCGGGGCGAACACCGGGGAGCTGTTTTTT. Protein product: CASSTHFGGANTGELFF.

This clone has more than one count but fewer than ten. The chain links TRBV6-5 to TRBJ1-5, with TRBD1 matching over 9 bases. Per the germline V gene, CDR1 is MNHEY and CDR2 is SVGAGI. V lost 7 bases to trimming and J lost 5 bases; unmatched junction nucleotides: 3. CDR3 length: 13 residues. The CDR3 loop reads CASNGQGYQPQHF. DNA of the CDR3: TGTGCCAGCAATGGACAGGGGTATCAGCCCCAGCATTTT.

CDR3 coding DNA: TGCGCCAGCAGCCTCCGACAGGGAAGCACCGGGGAGCTGTTTTTT. Its protein product is CASSLRQGSTGELFF. The V call is TRBV4-3, the J call TRBJ2-2, with TRBD1 matching 7 bases. The CDR3 is 15 amino acids. The trim removed 4 bases at V and 4 bases at J, leaving 6 bases unmatched. Germline CDR1 LGHNA, CDR2 YSLEER.

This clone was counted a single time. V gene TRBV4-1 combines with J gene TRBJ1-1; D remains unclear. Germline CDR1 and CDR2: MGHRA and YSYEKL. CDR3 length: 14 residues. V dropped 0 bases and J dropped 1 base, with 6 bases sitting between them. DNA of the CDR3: TGCGCCAGCAGCCAAGATACCGGGAACACTGAAGCTTTCTTT. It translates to CASSQDTGNTEAFF.

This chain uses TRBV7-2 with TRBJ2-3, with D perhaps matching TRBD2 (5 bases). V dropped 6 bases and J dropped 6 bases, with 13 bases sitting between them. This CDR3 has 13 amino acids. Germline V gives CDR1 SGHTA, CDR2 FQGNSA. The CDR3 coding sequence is TGTGCCAGCAGATCCGGGGTTCGGGATACGCAGTATTTT. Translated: CASRSGVRDTQYF.

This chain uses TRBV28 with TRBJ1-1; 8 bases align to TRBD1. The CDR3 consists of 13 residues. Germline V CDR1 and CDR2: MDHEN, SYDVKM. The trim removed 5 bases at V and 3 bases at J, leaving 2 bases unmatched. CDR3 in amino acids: CASSKDRDTEAFF. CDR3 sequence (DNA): TGTGCCAGCAGTAAGGACAGGGACACTGAAGCTTTCTTT.

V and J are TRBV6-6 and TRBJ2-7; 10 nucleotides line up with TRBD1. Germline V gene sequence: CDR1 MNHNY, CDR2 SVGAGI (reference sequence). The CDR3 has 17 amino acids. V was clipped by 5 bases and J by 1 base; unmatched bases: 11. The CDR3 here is CASSPLPGQGFSYEQYF. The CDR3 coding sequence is TGTGCCAGCAGTCCACTGCCGGGACAGGGGTTTTCCTACGAGCAGTACTTC.

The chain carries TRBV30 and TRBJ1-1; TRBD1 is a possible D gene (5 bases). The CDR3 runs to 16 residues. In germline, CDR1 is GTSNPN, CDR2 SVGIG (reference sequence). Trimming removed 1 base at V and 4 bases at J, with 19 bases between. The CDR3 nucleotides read TGTGCCTGGAGTGACCGAGTCCAGGGATGGGGCACTGAAGCTTTCTTT. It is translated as CAWSDRVQGWGTEAFF.

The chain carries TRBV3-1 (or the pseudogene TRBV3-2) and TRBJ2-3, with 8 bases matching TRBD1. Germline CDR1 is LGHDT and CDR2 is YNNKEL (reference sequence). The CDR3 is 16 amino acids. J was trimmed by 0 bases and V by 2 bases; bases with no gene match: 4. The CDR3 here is CASSQLTGASTDTQYF. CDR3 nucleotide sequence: TGTGCCAGCAGCCAACTGACAGGGGCTAGCACAGATACGCAGTATTTT.

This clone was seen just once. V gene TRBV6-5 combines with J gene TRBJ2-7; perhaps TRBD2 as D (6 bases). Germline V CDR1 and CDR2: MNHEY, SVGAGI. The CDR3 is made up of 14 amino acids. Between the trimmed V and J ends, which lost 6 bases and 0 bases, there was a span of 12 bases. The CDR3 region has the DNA TGTGCCAGCAGAGGGACTCTTAGCTCCTACGAGCAGTACTTC. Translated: CASRGTLSSYEQYF.

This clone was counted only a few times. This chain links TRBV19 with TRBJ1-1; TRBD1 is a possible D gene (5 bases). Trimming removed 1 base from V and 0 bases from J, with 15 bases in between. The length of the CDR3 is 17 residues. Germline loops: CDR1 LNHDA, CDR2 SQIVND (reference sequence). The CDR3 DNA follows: TGTGCCAGTAGTATAGGTGGGGCTACGCTCATGAACACTGAAGCTTTCTTT. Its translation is CASSIGGATLMNTEAFF.